A single T cell receptor (beta chain) is shown here with its context. The data originate from a study of control samples from healthy donors and cancer patients. TCRdb's copy holds only in-frame clones and misses some; the assay was immunoSEQ multiplex PCR. The repertoire includes about 89,000 clones, 70% to 90% of them detected once, and roughly 2% sits in the top ten. Germline CDR1 is DFQATT and CDR2 is SNEGSKA (reference sequence). V shed 5 bases and J shed 6 bases, with 8 bases lying between them. CDR3 length equals 10 residues. The V gene is TRBV20-1, the J gene TRBJ2-7, with D hard to call. This receptor was taken from a woman aged 40-49 years in good health. The sample comprised blood. CDR3 sequence reads: CSASFGEQYF. The CDR3 DNA follows: TGCAGTGCTTCCTTTGGCGAGCAGTACTTC.